The next 28 T cell receptor beta chains were all read from a single sample in a study of blood T cell repertoires in COVID-19. Assay: immunoSEQ multiplex PCR; the TCRdb copy retains only in-frame clones and omits some. The sample has just over 150,000 clones; 70% to 85% are singletons. Sequenced: peripheral blood. These receptors were taken from a woman of 80 years or more with acute or convalescent COVID-19.

The table lists this clone with a count of one. The J gene is TRBJ1-1, the V gene TRBV18; 8 bases line up with TRBD1. J lost 7 bases, V lost 3 bases, and 10 bases had no gene match. This CDR3 has 15 residues. CDR1 is KGHSH and CDR2 is LQKENI in the germline V gene. CDR3 in amino acids: CASSPGQVGSSEAFF. The CDR3 bases are TGTGCCAGCTCACCGGGACAGGTCGGTTCTAGTGAAGCTTTCTTT.

The chain couples TRBV9 to TRBJ2-7; TRBD2 might be the D (5 bases). Germline CDR1 reads SGDLS; CDR2 reads YYNGEE. Trimming pared 0 bases from V and 5 bases from J, leaving 15 bases between. The length of the CDR3 is 15 residues. The CDR3 nucleotides are TGTGCCAGCAGCGTAGCTGGAACTAGAAACGACGAGCAGTACTTC. Protein: CASSVAGTRNDEQYF.

The chain carries TRBV19 and TRBJ2-1; TRBD2 aligns across 7 bases. CDR1 LNHDA and CDR2 SQIVND come from the germline V gene (reference sequence). The CDR3 sequence is 14 residues long. Trimming cost V 4 bases and J 8 bases; bases outside gene matches: 8. This CDR3 reads CASSNGAGVDEQFF. The CDR3 DNA reads as TGTGCCAGTAGTAACGGGGCGGGAGTAGATGAGCAGTTCTTC.

V usage is TRBV6-2 or TRBV6-3 and J usage is TRBJ2-7; TRBD2 matches at 11 bases. With V trimmed by 4 bases and J by 12 bases, 14 bases remained unmatched. This CDR3 is 15 amino acids long. Germline V gene lookup returns CDR1 MNHEY and CDR2 SVGEGT. The CDR3 loop reads CASSSTSGNPQPPYF. The CDR3 region has the DNA TGTGCCAGCAGTTCGACTAGCGGGAATCCCCAGCCGCCGTACTTC.

The gene calls are TRBV19 and TRBJ2-3; 8 bases agree with TRBD2. In germline, CDR1 is LNHDA, CDR2 SQIVND (reference sequence). J lost 6 bases, V lost 3 bases, and 11 bases had no gene match. The CDR3 extends over 16 amino acids. CDR3 bases: TGTGCCAGTAGTATTCTGACTAGCGAGGAGTTGGATACGCAGTATTTT. As protein: CASSILTSEELDTQYF.

The V call is TRBV18, the J call TRBJ2-7, with 13 bases identical to TRBD2. The CDR3 covers 16 residues. From germline, CDR1 is KGHSH and CDR2 LQKENI. Losses at the gene ends were 3 bases for V and 2 bases for J; bases not matched to a gene: 4. The CDR3 region has the DNA TGTGCCAGCTCACCGGGGGGACTAGCGGGAACCTACGAGCAGTACTTC. It specifies CASSPGGLAGTYEQYF.

The chain carries TRBV6-5 and TRBJ1-5; 7 bases fit TRBD1. Per germline, CDR1 MNHEY and CDR2 SVGAGI. Trimming cost V 4 bases and J 2 bases; bases outside gene matches: 5. The CDR3 loop spans 15 amino acids. CDR3 nucleotides: TGTGCCAGCAGTTGGACAGGCAGTGGCAATCAGCCCCAGCATTTT. This encodes CASSWTGSGNQPQHF.

This chain connects TRBV11-2 to TRBJ2-4; 8 nucleotides agree with TRBD1. Germline V CDR1 and CDR2: SGHAT, FQNNGV. The CDR3 has 18 amino acids. V dropped 5 bases and J dropped 1; count of bases not matched to a gene: 13. The CDR3 region is CASSPDRDGYTAKNIQYF. The CDR3 nucleotides read TGTGCCAGCAGCCCGGACAGGGATGGATATACTGCCAAAAACATTCAGTACTTC. Supplemented by reference TRBV11-2 and TRBJ2-4, the full variable domain reads EAGVAQSPRYKIIEKRQSVAFWCNPISGHATLYWYQQILGQGPKLLIQFQNNGVVDDSQLPKDRFSAERLKGVDSTLKIQPAKLEDSAVYLCASSPDRDGYTAKNIQYFGAGTRLSVL.

This CDR3 reads CASSPRGSDPYEQYF. CDR3 in DNA: TGTGCCAGCAGCCCCCGTGGTAGCGACCCCTACGAGCAGTACTTC. The genes are TRBV7-6 and TRBJ2-7; weak D call: TRBD2 (5 bases). CDR1 and CDR2 (germline): SGHVS, FNYEAQ. With 5 bases removed from V and 2 bases from J, the gap between germline ends came to 16 bases. The CDR3 has 15 residues.

V usage is TRBV10-3 and J usage is TRBJ2-7; unclear D gene. The CDR3 loop spans 13 amino acids. Trimming took off 5 bases at V and 7 bases at J, with 15 bases between the two ends. Germline lookup yields CDR1 ENHRY and CDR2 SYGVKD. The CDR3 region is CAISPQPSTEQYF. The CDR3 nucleotides read TGTGCCATCAGTCCCCAACCCTCGACAGAGCAGTACTTC.

The V gene is TRBV10-3, the J gene TRBJ2-7; TRBD2 matches 9 bases. The length of the CDR3 is 14 residues. Germline trimming cut 4 bases from V and 4 bases from J; bases unmatched to any gene: 5. Looked up from germline, CDR1 is ENHRY and CDR2 is SYGVKD. The CDR3 bases are TGTGCCATCAGTGGCTTAGCGGGAGTATACGAGCAGTACTTC. Translating it yields CAISGLAGVYEQYF.

This clone was picked up one time. J is TRBJ2-5 and V is TRBV20-1; possibly TRBD2 for D (6 bases). The CDR3 is 11 amino acids. V was cut by 5 bases and J by 5 bases, with 9 bases left in between. Germline CDR1 is DFQATT and CDR2 is SNEGSKA (reference sequence). CDR3 DNA sequence: TGCAGTGCTTCCAGCGGGGAGACCCAGTACTTC. The encoded protein is CSASSGETQYF.

In nucleotides, the CDR3 is TGCAGCGTTGGAGCCTTCGTCGAAGCTTTCTTT. It specifies CSVGAFVEAFF. The J gene is TRBJ1-1, the V gene TRBV29-1; D remains unclear. Germline-derived CDR1 and CDR2 are SQVTM and ANQGSEA. V was trimmed by 4 bases and J by 8 bases, leaving 11 bases between them. The CDR3 totals 11 residues.

The genes are TRBV4-3 and TRBJ2-1; TRBD1 might be the D (6 bases). The germline gives CDR1 LGHNA, CDR2 YSLEER. V lost 5 bases and J lost 12, with 23 bases in between. CDR3 length: 15 residues. The chain's CDR3 is CASSAATGWIFGQFF. The CDR3 DNA sequence: TGCGCCAGCAGCGCCGCGACAGGTTGGATATTTGGGCAGTTCTTC.

As concerns this clone: Other nucleotide sequences in the sample specify the same CDR3. The chain has TRBV7-2 and TRBJ2-7, with a weak D call TRBD2 (5 bases). The CDR3 spans 15 residues. V was trimmed by 2 bases and J by 0 bases, leaving 11 bases between them. Germline V CDR1 and CDR2: SGHTA, FQGNSA. The chain's CDR3 is CASSLRTGGSYEQYF. The CDR3 nucleotides read TGTGCCAGCAGCTTACGGACCGGAGGCTCCTACGAGCAGTACTTC.

This chain links TRBV5-1 with TRBJ2-7; D possibly corresponds to TRBD1 (5 bases). This CDR3 is built from 13 residues. The V end lost 6 bases, the J end lost 7 bases, and 17 bases lay between the germline ends. Germline V gene data show CDR1 as SGHRS and CDR2 as YFSETQ. The CDR3 DNA reads as TGCGCCAGCACCCTGGTTGGGGCTGGGGAGCAGTACTTC. This codes for CASTLVGAGEQYF.

The rearrangement uses TRBV9 and TRBJ2-1; D might be TRBD2 (6 bases). CDR1 is SGDLS and CDR2 is YYNGEE in the germline V gene. The CDR3 is made up of 14 amino acids. The V end lost 2 bases, the J end lost 6 bases, and 12 bases lay between the germline ends. The CDR3 spells CASSVGTGANEQFF. The CDR3 nucleotides read TGTGCCAGCAGCGTGGGGACTGGGGCCAATGAGCAGTTCTTC.

This clone was picked up a small number of times. The chain is built from TRBV7-9 and TRBJ2-1, with 11 bases fitting TRBD1. Germline values: CDR1 SEHNR, CDR2 FQNEAQ (reference sequence). Germline trimming cut 0 bases from V and 5 bases from J; bases unmatched to any gene: 6. The CDR3 is 17 residues long. For the CDR3, the DNA is TGTGCCAGCAGCTTAGCCCGGACAGGGGGCTTTGACAATGAGCAGTTCTTC. Translating gives CASSLARTGGFDNEQFF. The variable domain in full, completed from reference TRBV7-9 and TRBJ2-1, reads DTGVSQNPRHKITKRGQNVTFRCDPISEHNRLYWYRQTLGQGPEFLTYFQNEAQLEKSRLLSDRFSAERPKGSFSTLEIQRTEQGDSAMYLCASSLARTGGFDNEQFFGPGTRLTVL.

This chain links TRBV7-2 with TRBJ2-4; D might be TRBD2 (7 bases). Germline CDR1 SGHTA, CDR2 FQGNSA. The CDR3 loop spans 16 amino acids. Deletions cut 4 bases from V and 0 bases from J, with 13 bases between. Here the CDR3 reads CASSSLGGAAKNIQYF. CDR3 sequence (DNA): TGTGCCAGCAGCTCCTTGGGGGGGGCAGCCAAAAACATTCAGTACTTC.

V is TRBV6-2 or TRBV6-3 and J is TRBJ2-3; 12 bases fit TRBD2. CDR1 is MNHEY and CDR2 is SVGEGT in the germline V gene. This CDR3 is built from 16 residues. Trimming at V came to 4 bases and at J to 7 bases, leaving 9 bases not matched to a gene. In DNA, the CDR3 is TGTGCCAGCAGTTTATCTAGCGGGAGGGCATCGAATACGCAGTATTTT. This translates into CASSLSSGRASNTQYF.

This rearrangement joins TRBV3-1 (or the pseudogene TRBV3-2) to TRBJ1-1, with a possible D match to TRBD1 (6 bases). Trimming left V 1 base short and J 6 bases short, with 12 bases between. From germline, CDR1 is LGHDT and CDR2 YNNKEL (reference sequence). The CDR3 runs to 14 residues. The CDR3 loop is CASSQGGRGAEAFF. The CDR3 nucleotides are TGTGCCAGCAGCCAAGGTGGCAGGGGAGCTGAAGCTTTCTTT.

The rearrangement uses TRBV6-1 and TRBJ2-5; D call uncertain. CDR3 length: 13 residues. Trimming took off 2 bases at V and 5 bases at J, with 9 bases between the two ends. Germline assignment: CDR1 MNHNS and CDR2 SASEGT. The CDR3 is CASSELYPETQYF. In DNA, the CDR3 is TGTGCCAGCAGTGAACTGTATCCCGAGACCCAGTACTTC.

The rearrangement links TRBV6-2 or TRBV6-3 to TRBJ2-7; 9 nucleotides line up with TRBD2. Trimming took 4 bases from V and 5 from J; bases not matched to a gene: 15. Germline-derived CDR1 and CDR2 are MNHEY and SVGEGT. The CDR3 is made up of 17 amino acids. CDR3 in amino acids: CASSSPLFSSGNHEQYF. The CDR3, as DNA: TGTGCCAGCAGTTCCCCCCTTTTTTCTAGCGGGAATCACGAGCAGTACTTC.

The chain employs TRBV3-1 (or the pseudogene TRBV3-2) and TRBJ2-1; possible D gene TRBD2, 5 bases. The CDR3 has 15 residues. V lost 1 base and J lost 10, with 17 bases in between. Germline V lookup: CDR1 LGHDT, CDR2 YNNKEL (reference sequence). CDR3 sequence (DNA): TGTGCCAGCAGCCAAGTAATCGCAGGTCCGGGAGAGCAGTTCTTC. Amino acids: CASSQVIAGPGEQFF.

V usage is TRBV2 and J usage is TRBJ1-5; D is possibly TRBD1 (6 bases). CDR1 is SNHLY and CDR2 is FYNNEI in the germline V gene. This CDR3 is built from 16 residues. Trimming took 4 bases from V and 3 from J, leaving 16 bases between them. This CDR3 is CASSGMGTPINQPQHF. The CDR3 nucleotides read TGTGCCAGCAGTGGGATGGGGACACCTATCAATCAGCCCCAGCATTTT.

The chain is built from TRBV30 and TRBJ1-5, with TRBD1 matching 10 bases. The CDR3 sequence is 16 residues long. V shed 5 bases and J 4 bases; nucleotides not matched to a gene: 11. CDR1 is GTSNPN, CDR2 SVGIG, per germline (reference sequence). This chain's CDR3 is CAWGGNTGQGNQPQHF. CDR3 sequence (DNA): TGTGCCTGGGGGGGAAACACGGGACAGGGGAATCAGCCCCAGCATTTT.

This clone was picked up one time. The rearrangement uses TRBV6-2 or TRBV6-3 and TRBJ1-5, with a weak D call TRBD1 (5 bases). V lost 2 bases, J lost 5 bases, and 13 bases lay in between. The CDR3 is 15 residues long. Per the germline V gene, CDR1 is MNHEY and CDR2 is SVGEGT. The CDR3 is CASSYPLGGDQPQHF. As DNA, the CDR3 is TGTGCCAGCAGTTACCCCTTGGGAGGGGATCAGCCCCAGCATTTT.

The rearrangement links TRBV2 to TRBJ1-2; tentatively, D is TRBD1 (5 bases). With 7 bases removed from V and 8 bases from J, the gap between germline ends came to 14 bases. Germline V gene sequence: CDR1 SNHLY, CDR2 FYNNEI. The CDR3 sequence is 12 residues long. The CDR3 region is CASMWGGEGYTF. DNA of the CDR3: TGTGCCAGCATGTGGGGGGGAGAGGGCTACACCTTC.